These 31 T cell receptor beta chains were all obtained from the same sample, sequenced in a study of OX40 agonist ivuxolimab in advanced cancers. The library was prepared using the immunoSEQ multiplex PCR assay. Sourced from immuneACCESS, this table was stored by TCRdb with only in-frame sequences that have V and J called. A share of the clones is absent; for the studies checked, an unresolved V gene accounts for under half, and the remainder has no known explanation. In all, the sample holds about 27,000 clones, and 82% of those were seen once. About a fifth of the sample rests with the top ten. The sample was CD4+ or CD8+ T cells sorted from blood, taken in a trial of the OX40 agonist ivuxolimab. The receptors were gathered from an adult with an advanced solid tumor such as melanoma, head and neck, liver or kidney cancer.

This clone was counted only a few times. The V call is TRBV16, the J call TRBJ2-7, with 8 bases aligning to TRBD1. CDR1 KGHSY and CDR2 FQNENV come from the germline V gene. The CDR3 covers 15 residues. The trim removed 0 bases at V and 1 base at J, leaving 2 bases unmatched. CDR3 in amino acids: CASSQSGTGSYEQYF. The DNA for the CDR3 is TGTGCCAGCAGCCAATCCGGGACAGGATCCTACGAGCAGTACTTC.

The chain combines TRBV5-6 with TRBJ2-1; D unresolved. There are 16 residues in the CDR3. V shed 4 bases and J shed 1 base, with 15 bases lying between them. CDR1 SGHDT and CDR2 YYEEEE come from the germline V gene. CDR3 bases: TGTGCCAGCAGCAGTTTTCGGGCCCGGTCCTACAATGAGCAGTTCTTC. This translates into CASSSFRARSYNEQFF.

Only one count was recorded for this clone. The chain couples TRBV19 to TRBJ2-1; D might be TRBD2 (6 bases). The CDR3 runs to 13 residues. Trimming stripped 7 bases from V and 8 bases from J, with 15 bases between. Germline V gene lookup returns CDR1 LNHDA and CDR2 SQIVND (reference sequence). The chain's CDR3 is CASTDGPGDEQFF. As DNA, the CDR3 is TGTGCCAGTACCGACGGGCCGGGGGATGAGCAGTTCTTC.

This chain links TRBV6-1 with TRBJ2-3; 7 bases match TRBD1. The V segment lost 2 bases and the J segment 3 bases; nucleotides outside the gene matches: 8. In germline, CDR1 is MNHNS, CDR2 SASEGT. The CDR3 is made up of 16 amino acids. CDR3 in amino acids: CASSEPRQGSTDTQYF. The CDR3 bases are TGTGCCAGCAGTGAACCCCGACAGGGCTCAACAGATACGCAGTATTTT.

V usage is TRBV27 and J usage is TRBJ2-1, with TRBD2 as a possible D gene (6 bases). The CDR3 length is 15 residues. Trimming shortened V by 0 bases and J by 4 bases, and 10 bases separated the two germline ends. Germline CDR1 reads MNHEY; CDR2 reads SMNVEV (reference sequence). CDR3: CASSLSGRGYNEQFF. For the CDR3, the DNA is TGTGCCAGCAGTTTATCGGGCCGGGGGTACAATGAGCAGTTCTTC.

This clone was seen a handful of times. The chain combines TRBV2 with TRBJ2-7, with unresolved D. Germline assignment: CDR1 SNHLY and CDR2 FYNNEI. V lost 4 bases and J lost 0, with 10 bases in between. This CDR3 comprises 14 residues. CDR3 DNA sequence: TGTGCCAGCAGTGTCGCAGGAGACTCCTACGAGCAGTACTTC. It specifies CASSVAGDSYEQYF.

This clone was seen more than once but under ten times. The chain combines TRBV6-5 with TRBJ1-1; D gene ambiguous. Trimming stripped 4 bases from V and 3 bases from J, with 12 bases between. The germline V gene has CDR1 MNHEY and CDR2 SVGAGI. CDR3 length equals 14 residues. The CDR3 DNA reads as TGTGCCAGCAGTTCCATAGTTGGGGACACTGAAGCTTTCTTT. Residues: CASSSIVGDTEAFF.

The V call is TRBV27, the J call TRBJ1-1, with a tentative D call TRBD1 (6 bases). The CDR3 extends over 16 amino acids. Between the trimmed V and J ends, which lost 4 bases and 5 bases, there was a span of 20 bases. The germline gives CDR1 MNHEY, CDR2 SMNVEV (reference sequence). The CDR3 DNA reads TGTGCCAGCAGTTACGAACAGGAGGGGGAGGGAACTGAAGCTTTCTTT. Translation gives CASSYEQEGEGTEAFF.

V gene TRBV5-1 combines with J gene TRBJ1-3, with 9 bases matching TRBD1. The V segment lost 4 bases and the J segment 4 bases; nucleotides outside the gene matches: 6. The germline V gene encodes CDR1 SGHRS and CDR2 YFSETQ. This CDR3 spans 15 amino acids. CDR3 protein: CASSLTGGGGNTIYF. The CDR3 nucleotides are TGCGCCAGCAGCCTAACAGGGGGCGGCGGAAACACCATATATTTT. Filled out from reference TRBV5-1 and TRBJ1-3, the complete variable domain reads KAGVTQTPRYLIKTRGQQVTLSCSPISGHRSVSWYQQTPGQGLQFLFEYFSETQRNKGNFPGRFSGRQFSNSRSEMNVSTLELGDSALYLCASSLTGGGGNTIYFGEGSWLTVV.

V is TRBV11-2 and J is TRBJ2-7; D is ambiguous. This CDR3 contains 13 residues. Germline V gives CDR1 SGHAT, CDR2 FQNNGV. V was clipped by 1 base and J by 2 bases, with 6 bases between them. CDR3 in DNA: TGTGCCAGCAGCTTAGGCATTACCTACGAGCAGTACTTC. Translated, it gives CASSLGITYEQYF.

The rearrangement links TRBV4-3 to TRBJ1-5, with D hard to call. The V end lost 1 base, the J end lost 1 base, and 8 bases lay between the germline ends. CDR3 length: 15 residues. CDR1 is LGHNA and CDR2 is YSLEER in the germline V gene. CDR3: CASSQGAWSNQPQHF. DNA of the CDR3: TGCGCCAGCAGCCAAGGGGCCTGGAGCAATCAGCCCCAGCATTTT.

The rearrangement links TRBV7-9 to TRBJ2-7, with 9 nucleotides matching TRBD1. Germline V gives CDR1 SEHNR, CDR2 FQNEAQ (reference sequence). The length of the CDR3 is 13 residues. V lost 9 bases and J lost 4; bases outside the gene matches: 7. CDR3 sequence (DNA): TGTGCCAGTACAGGGGGCGATTCGTACGAGCAGTACTTC. Protein sequence: CASTGGDSYEQYF.

This clone was recorded a few times. The chain has TRBV19 and TRBJ1-6; possible D gene TRBD1, 5 bases. Trimming shortened V by 5 bases and J by 0 bases, and 17 bases separated the two germline ends. Germline assignment: CDR1 LNHDA and CDR2 SQIVND (reference sequence). This CDR3 is 18 amino acids long. The CDR3 here is CASSRDVRTFSYNSPLHF. CDR3 nucleotide sequence: TGTGCCAGTAGTCGGGACGTCAGAACCTTCTCCTATAATTCACCCCTCCACTTT. The full variable domain, completed using reference TRBV19 and TRBJ1-6, is DGGITQSPKYLFRKEGQNVTLSCEQNLNHDAMYWYRQDPGQGLRLIYYSQIVNDFQKGDIAEGYSVSREKKESFPLTVTSAQKNPTAFYLCASSRDVRTFSYNSPLHFGNGTRLTVT.

The rearrangement links TRBV28 to TRBJ1-4; a weak D match, TRBD1 (5 bases). CDR3 length: 14 residues. Trimming took off 5 bases at V and 5 bases at J, with 12 bases between the two ends. Germline V gene sequence: CDR1 MDHEN, CDR2 SYDVKM. CDR3 region: CASSPAGGNEKLFF. The CDR3 region has the DNA TGTGCCAGCAGTCCGGCCGGGGGGAATGAAAAACTGTTTTTT.

This rearrangement joins TRBV27 to TRBJ1-5, with D uncertain. CDR1 and CDR2 (germline): MNHEY, SMNVEV (reference sequence). This CDR3 is built from 15 residues. Between the trimmed V and J ends, which lost 3 bases and 0 bases, there was a span of 9 bases. CDR3 DNA: TGTGCCAGCAGTTTTTCCCAATATAGCAATCAGCCCCAGCATTTT. Translated: CASSFSQYSNQPQHF.

This clone showed up just a few times. This chain connects TRBV9 to TRBJ2-4; 10 positions agree with TRBD1. Germline loops: CDR1 SGDLS, CDR2 YYNGEE. The CDR3 contains 15 residues. The V and J ends lost 0 bases and 8 bases, in that order; junction bases with no gene match: 5. The chain's CDR3 is CASSVEGTGVDIQYF. The CDR3 bases are TGTGCCAGCAGCGTAGAAGGGACAGGGGTGGACATTCAGTACTTC.

This chain connects TRBV4-1 to TRBJ2-2; D not resolved. The CDR3 sequence is 13 residues long. CDR1 MGHRA and CDR2 YSYEKL come from the germline V gene. The V end was cut by 4 bases, the J end by 5 bases, with 8 bases between. The CDR3 nucleotides read TGCGCCAGCAGCCCGGTAGTTACCGGGGAGCTGTTTTTT. Translation gives CASSPVVTGELFF.

The count of this clone is one. V gene TRBV28 combines with J gene TRBJ2-7, with 8 bases lining up with TRBD1. Germline CDR1 is MDHEN and CDR2 is SYDVKM. The CDR3 spans 14 residues. V dropped 5 bases and J dropped 2; count of bases not matched to a gene: 5. The CDR3 loop is CASSAPGQAYEQYF. Written as DNA, the CDR3 is TGTGCCAGCAGTGCGCCGGGACAGGCCTACGAGCAGTACTTC. Full variable domain (rest looked up from reference TRBV28 and TRBJ2-7): DVKVTQSSRYLVKRTGEKVFLECVQDMDHENMFWYRQDPGLGLRLIYFSYDVKMKEKGDIPEGYSVSREKKERFSLILESASTNQTSMYLCASSAPGQAYEQYFGPGTRLTVT.

By share, this clone ranks as medium-sized (0.01 to 0.1%). The chain employs TRBV9 and TRBJ1-6; 10 bases fit TRBD1. CDR3 length: 15 amino acids. Losses at the gene ends were 4 bases for V and 9 bases for J; bases not matched to a gene: 7. Germline lookup yields CDR1 SGDLS and CDR2 YYNGEE. Here the CDR3 reads CASSPAGTGVSPLHF. The CDR3 DNA sequence: TGTGCCAGCAGCCCAGCCGGGACAGGGGTTTCACCCCTCCACTTT.

The chain employs TRBV5-6 and TRBJ2-3; 8 bases line up with TRBD2. Unmatched junction bases numbered 6, after V lost 4 bases and J lost 5 bases. Germline V lookup: CDR1 SGHDT, CDR2 YYEEEE. This CDR3 region has 14 residues. CDR3 coding DNA: TGTGCCAGCAGCACCGGACTAGCAGGAGATACGCAGTATTTT. This translates into CASSTGLAGDTQYF.

The chain has TRBV6-5 and TRBJ2-1, with D possibly TRBD2 on 5 matching bases. With 0 bases removed from V and 3 bases from J, the gap between germline ends came to 9 bases. The CDR3 contains 15 residues. Germline CDR1 and CDR2: MNHEY and SVGAGI. For the CDR3, the DNA is TGTGCCAGCAGTTACTCGTTACTAGACTACAATGAGCAGTTCTTC. Its protein product is CASSYSLLDYNEQFF.

This clone was observed a single time. The rearrangement uses TRBV9 and TRBJ2-1; D remains unclear. The CDR3 is made up of 15 amino acids. With 0 bases removed from V and 0 bases from J, the gap between germline ends came to 7 bases. Germline values: CDR1 SGDLS, CDR2 YYNGEE. CDR3 sequence reads: CASSVVANSYNEQFF. CDR3 in DNA: TGTGCCAGCAGCGTAGTGGCTAACTCCTACAATGAGCAGTTCTTC. Drawing the rest from reference TRBV9 and TRBJ2-1, the complete variable domain is DSGVTQTPKHLITATGQRVTLRCSPRSGDLSVYWYQQSLDQGLQFLIQYYNGEERAKGNILERFSAQQFPDLHSELNLSSLELGDSALYFCASSVVANSYNEQFFGPGTRLTVL.

The V call is TRBV9, the J call TRBJ1-4, with D possibly TRBD1 on 6 matching bases. The V and J ends lost 3 bases and 1 base respectively, with 16 bases between them. The CDR3 has 17 amino acids. Germline V gene lookup returns CDR1 SGDLS and CDR2 YYNGEE. The CDR3 reads CASSARGGKLTNEKLFF. The CDR3 nucleotides read TGTGCCAGCAGCGCCCGAGGGGGGAAGTTAACTAATGAAAAACTGTTTTTT.

The genes are TRBV6-6 and TRBJ2-7; D is undetermined. Germline V gene data show CDR1 as MNHNY and CDR2 as SVGAGI (reference sequence). V was clipped by 6 bases and J by 1 base, with 10 bases between them. The CDR3 extends over 13 amino acids. CDR3 sequence (DNA): TGTGCCAGCAGCCAAGGGCAGTCCTACGAGCAGTACTTC. Translated, it gives CASSQGQSYEQYF.

V and J are TRBV10-2 and TRBJ1-4; D is unclear. CDR1 WSHSY and CDR2 SAAADI come from the germline V gene. The CDR3 totals 15 residues. V was cut by 7 bases and J by 0 bases, with 12 bases left in between. The CDR3: CASKESYATNEKLFF. CDR3 sequence (DNA): TGCGCCAGCAAGGAATCGTACGCAACTAATGAAAAACTGTTTTTT.

CDR3 in DNA: TGCGCCAGCAGCCAAGGCGGGATGGGATCCTACGAGCAGTACTTC. Its protein is CASSQGGMGSYEQYF. The rearrangement links TRBV4-1 to TRBJ2-7; tentatively, D is TRBD2 (6 bases). Trimming removed 1 base at V and 1 base at J, with 11 bases between. The CDR3 contains 15 residues. CDR1 and CDR2 (germline): MGHRA, YSYEKL.

V gene TRBV28 combines with J gene TRBJ2-7, with 12 positions matching TRBD1. The CDR3 totals 15 residues. Germline assignment: CDR1 MDHEN and CDR2 SYDVKM. Losses at the gene ends were 6 bases for V and 1 base for J; bases not matched to a gene: 4. For the CDR3, the DNA is TGTGCCAGCAGCCCGGGACAGGGGGCGTCCTACGAGCAGTACTTC. As protein: CASSPGQGASYEQYF.

The chain uses TRBV4-1 and TRBJ2-7; perhaps TRBD2 as D (6 bases). Germline V gene data show CDR1 as MGHRA and CDR2 as YSYEKL. CDR3 length: 14 amino acids. V was trimmed by 1 base and J by 3 bases, leaving 10 bases between them. CDR3 sequence: CASSQVGTDYEQYF. The DNA for the CDR3 is TGCGCCAGCAGCCAAGTTGGGACTGACTACGAGCAGTACTTC.

This clone has just a few counts. V and J are TRBV4-2 and TRBJ2-6, with D tentatively TRBD1 (6 bases). The CDR3 loop spans 16 amino acids. Trimming removed 1 base from V and 0 bases from J, with 7 bases in between. Germline V gene sequence: CDR1 LGHNA, CDR2 YNFKEQ. The CDR3 is CASSQGDNSGANVLTF. The DNA for the CDR3 is TGTGCCAGCAGCCAAGGGGACAACTCTGGGGCCAACGTCCTGACTTTC.

The chain uses TRBV27 and TRBJ1-2; no reliable D call. CDR3 length: 13 amino acids. V shed 6 bases and J shed 0 bases, with 8 bases lying between them. Looked up from germline, CDR1 is MNHEY and CDR2 is SMNVEV (reference sequence). As DNA, the CDR3 is TGTGCCAGCAGCCCCCTGACTAACTATGGCTACACCTTC. This sequence encodes CASSPLTNYGYTF.

V gene TRBV28 combines with J gene TRBJ2-1, with D maybe TRBD2 (5 bases). Trimming stripped 8 bases from V and 2 bases from J, with 16 bases between. The CDR3 covers 15 residues. The germline CDR1 and CDR2 sequences are MDHEN and SYDVKM. The CDR3 protein is CASGKGPGAYNEQFF. The DNA for the CDR3 is TGTGCCAGCGGCAAGGGCCCCGGGGCCTACAATGAGCAGTTCTTC. The complete variable domain, with remaining parts taken from reference TRBV28 and TRBJ2-1, reads DVKVTQSSRYLVKRTGEKVFLECVQDMDHENMFWYRQDPGLGLRLIYFSYDVKMKEKGDIPEGYSVSREKKERFSLILESASTNQTSMYLCASGKGPGAYNEQFFGPGTRLTVL.